Listed below are T cell receptor beta chains from one sample, sequenced in a study of patients and donors after allogeneic stem cell transplantation. TCRdb analysed the RT-PCR reads with MiXCR anew, one entry per CDR3 protein. The data contain approximately 170,000 distinct CDR3 sequences, 24% of them seen just once; the ten biggest clones take up roughly a quarter. The sequenced sample was blood, either unsorted or a sorted T cell fraction (not recorded which). The receptors originated from a human donor who was either an allogeneic HSCT recipient or a stem cell or donor lymphocyte infusion donor (not recorded which). It is not recorded whose cells these are; they may come from a transplant donor. The CDR3 runs from the conserved cysteine through the conserved F or W. Fields, in order: V gene, J gene, D gene, clone size, CDR3 protein, CDR3 DNA. The D gene is left open where the match is weak. The size entry is marked missing in some rows and otherwise reads once, few, many or a size class.

TRBV7-9	TRBJ2-1	TRBD2	few	CASSYPGGPIDEQFF	TGTGCCAGCAGCTATCCGGGGGGGCCGATTGATGAGCAGTTCTTC
TRBV5-1	TRBJ1-1	TRBD1	few	CASSWDRAPVAEAFF	TGCGCCAGCAGCTGGGACAGGGCCCCGGTCGCTGAAGCTTTCTTT
TRBV5-1	TRBJ1-1	.	.	CASSRQPRRNGTEAFF	TGCGCCAGCAGCAGACAGCCCCGAAGGAATGGCACTGAAGCTTTCTTT
TRBV21-1	TRBJ2-3	.	.	CASSKASSGRVSTQYF	TGTGCCAGCAGCAAAGCTTCTAGCGGGAGGGTGTCTACGCAGTATTTT
TRBV6-2/TRBV6-3	TRBJ2-4	.	few	CASSDGHTKNIQYF	TGTGCCAGCAGCGACGGACATACCAAAAACATTCAGTACTTC
TRBV6-6	TRBJ1-4	.	.	CASSPLRRDVDGNEKLFF	TGTGCCAGCAGCCCACTGAGAAGGGATGTAGACGGGAATGAAAAACTGTTTTTT
TRBV6-6	TRBJ2-3	TRBD1	.	CASRWGTGTDTQYF	TGTGCCAGCAGGTGGGGGACAGGCACAGATACGCAGTATTTT
TRBV27	TRBJ1-2	.	few	CASSLNEANYGYTF	TGTGCCAGCAGTTTAAATGAAGCTAACTATGGCTACACCTTC
TRBV5-1	TRBJ1-1	.	few	CASSLVTGREAFF	TGCGCCAGCAGCTTGGTAACCGGCCGAGAAGCTTTCTTT
TRBV9	TRBJ2-5	TRBD2	.	CASSVRGGAGETQYF	TGTGCCAGCAGCGTACGCGGGGGGGCAGGAGAGACCCAGTACTTC
TRBV12-3/TRBV12-4	TRBJ2-7	.	few	CASQRTIGEQYF	TGTGCCAGCCAAAGAACTATTGGCGAGCAGTACTTC
TRBV5-1	TRBJ2-1	TRBD2	.	CASSYALAGVGEQFF	TGCGCCAGCAGCTACGCCCTAGCGGGAGTAGGCGAGCAGTTCTTC
TRBV12-3/TRBV12-4	TRBJ2-5	.	few	CASRLRGETQYF	TGTGCCAGCAGGTTGCGAGGGGAGACCCAGTACTTC
TRBV27	TRBJ1-2	.	.	CASSSRGGGYGYTF	TGTGCCAGCAGTTCCCGCGGAGGGGGCTATGGCTACACCTTC
TRBV6-5	TRBJ2-7	.	few	CASSYGGHLYYEQYF	TGTGCCAGCAGTTACGGGGGTCACCTTTACTACGAGCAGTACTTC
TRBV18	TRBJ1-6	.	few	CASSLATGNNSPLHF	TGTGCCAGCTCACTGGCGACGGGCAATAATTCACCCCTCCACTTT
TRBV15	TRBJ1-1	.	.	CATSRVREMNTEAFF	TGTGCCACCAGCAGAGTCAGAGAGATGAACACTGAAGCTTTCTTT
TRBV7-2	TRBJ1-6	.	.	CASSLAGYSPLHF	TGTGCCAGCAGCTTAGCGGGTTACTCACCCCTCCACTTT
TRBV12-3/TRBV12-4	TRBJ2-1	TRBD2	few	CASSFSGGGSSYNEQFF	TGTGCCAGCAGTTTTTCTGGCGGGGGGTCCTCCTACAATGAGCAGTTCTTC
TRBV7-9	TRBJ1-4	.	few	CASSSSNEKLFF	TGTGCCAGCAGCTCGTCCAATGAAAAACTGTTTTTT
TRBV20-1	TRBJ1-1	.	.	CSAIPRGLGTEAFF	TGCAGTGCTATCCCCAGGGGCCTGGGTACTGAAGCTTTCTTT
TRBV24-1	TRBJ2-7	.	.	CATSDAGKTYEQYF	TGTGCCACCAGTGACGCAGGAAAGACCTACGAGCAGTACTTC
TRBV5-1	TRBJ1-6	TRBD1	few	CASSSGQGDSPLHF	TGCGCCAGCAGTTCGGGACAGGGGGATTCACCCCTCCACTTT
TRBV11-2	TRBJ2-3	TRBD2	.	CASSIPGLAGMEPSTDTQYF	TGTGCCAGCAGCATTCCGGGACTAGCGGGAATGGAACCTAGCACAGATACGCAGTATTTT
TRBV6-2/TRBV6-3	TRBJ1-5	.	many	CASSSLETEAYQPQHF	TGTGCCAGCAGTTCCCTCGAAACAGAGGCGTATCAGCCCCAGCATTTT
TRBV29-1	TRBJ2-1	.	few	CSVVGGNEQFF	TGCAGCGTTGTAGGTGGGAATGAGCAGTTCTTC
TRBV3-1	TRBJ1-3	.	many	CASSQEEGESSGNTIYF	TGTGCCAGCAGCCAAGAAGAAGGTGAAAGCTCTGGAAACACCATATATTTT
TRBV6-1	TRBJ2-1	TRBD2	few	CASSDPSGSPYNEQFF	TGTGCCAGCAGTGACCCTAGCGGGAGTCCCTACAATGAGCAGTTCTTC
TRBV12-3/TRBV12-4	TRBJ2-3	.	.	CASSFAMPNTQYF	TGTGCCAGCAGTTTTGCGATGCCCAACACGCAGTATTTT
TRBV6-5	TRBJ1-6	.	.	CASRENNNSPLHF	TGTGCCAGCAGGGAGAATAATAATTCACCCCTCCACTTT
TRBV12-3/TRBV12-4	TRBJ1-5	.	many	CASSFEGDQPQHF	TGTGCCAGCAGTTTCGAAGGAGATCAGCCCCAGCATTTT
TRBV20-1	TRBJ2-1	.	.	CSARGDSLGAFF	TGCAGTGCTAGAGGCGACTCCCTAGGGGCGTTCTTC
TRBV27	TRBJ2-7	.	few	CASSLGGSEQYF	TGTGCCAGCAGTTTAGGGGGGTCCGAGCAGTACTTC
TRBV5-1	TRBJ2-1	.	.	CASSFLLASGEQFF	TGCGCCAGCAGCTTCCTTCTTGCATCGGGCGAGCAGTTCTTC
TRBV4-2	TRBJ1-2	.	many	CASSHAGAGPGGYTF	TGTGCCAGCAGCCACGCTGGCGCGGGGCCAGGTGGCTACACCTTC
TRBV5-1	TRBJ1-2	.	few	CASSLPKDNGYTF	TGCGCCAGCAGCTTGCCAAAGGACAATGGCTACACCTTC
TRBV13	TRBJ2-4	.	few	CASSVTTGNFPLLNIQYF	TGTGCCAGCAGCGTCACCACAGGGAATTTCCCTCTTCTGAACATTCAGTACTTC
TRBV7-4	TRBJ1-1	.	.	CASSLREWGSPEAFF	TGTGCCAGCAGCCTCAGGGAATGGGGTTCGCCTGAAGCTTTCTTT
TRBV6-6	TRBJ2-7	TRBD1	.	CATLGTGETYEQYF	TGTGCCACCCTAGGGACAGGGGAAACCTACGAGCAGTACTTC
TRBV6-5	TRBJ2-5	.	few	CASSLTPPQGTNQETQYF	TGTGCCAGCAGTCTTACACCTCCACAGGGGACTAACCAAGAGACCCAGTACTTC
TRBV10-3	TRBJ1-1	.	.	CAISESRVRDEAFF	TGTGCCATCAGTGAGTCGAGGGTGCGAGATGAAGCTTTCTTT
TRBV20-1	TRBJ1-2	.	few	CSARDSFGAGGYTF	TGCAGTGCTAGAGATTCATTTGGGGCGGGCGGCTACACCTTC